These 9 T cell receptor beta chains were sequenced from one sample in a study of cytomegalovirus exposure and HLA in healthy donors. 13 Jbeta primers and 60 Vbeta primers were used for the PCR. Sequencing was performed with immunoSEQ multiplex PCR; in TCRdb, only in-frame clones are kept and a portion is missing. The sample comprises some 200,000 clones, 70% of which are singletons, and around 2.6% rests with the top ten. Material for sequencing was PBMCs. These receptors all stem from a middle-aged man in good health and CMV-seropositive.

In its sample, this clone was seen a few times. V is TRBV29-1 and J is TRBJ1-2, with D possibly TRBD1 on 5 matching bases. The CDR3 runs to 11 residues. The V and J ends lost 0 bases and 6 bases respectively, with 5 bases between them. Germline loops: CDR1 SQVTM, CDR2 ANQGSEA. The CDR3 sequence is CSVEEGHGYTF. For the CDR3, the DNA is TGCAGCGTTGAAGAGGGGCATGGCTACACCTTC.

The chain links TRBV5-1 to TRBJ2-5, with D perhaps matching TRBD2 (6 bases). The V gene lost 0 bases and the J gene lost 5 bases, with 11 bases spanning the gap. This CDR3 is 14 amino acids long. CDR1 SGHRS and CDR2 YFSETQ come from the germline V gene. For the CDR3, the DNA is TGCGCCAGCAGCTTGGACCGACTAGTTGAGACCCAGTACTTC. Encoded protein: CASSLDRLVETQYF.

V is TRBV4-3 and J is TRBJ1-1; TRBD1 matches at 9 bases. Germline CDR1 LGHNA, CDR2 YSLEER. CDR3 size: 17 residues. V lost 0 bases and J lost 6; bases outside the gene matches: 11. The CDR3 loop reads CASSQDRGTGGNPEAFF. DNA for the CDR3: TGCGCCAGCAGCCAAGATAGGGGTACAGGGGGCAACCCTGAAGCTTTCTTT.

The chain is built from TRBV19 and TRBJ2-3, with TRBD2 identical over 10 bases. J lost 5 bases, V lost 5 bases, and 7 bases had no gene match. The CDR3 loop spans 15 amino acids. Germline CDR1 is LNHDA and CDR2 is SQIVND (reference sequence). The CDR3 sequence is CASSRAGLAEDTQYF. The CDR3 region has the DNA TGTGCCAGTAGTCGGGCAGGACTAGCGGAAGATACGCAGTATTTT. Based on the CDR3 plus reference TRBV19 and TRBJ2-3, the full variable domain is DGGITQSPKYLFRKEGQNVTLSCEQNLNHDAMYWYRQDPGQGLRLIYYSQIVNDFQKGDIAEGYSVSREKKESFPLTVTSAQKNPTAFYLCASSRAGLAEDTQYFGPGTRLTVL.

This sequence joins TRBV2 and TRBJ1-1; perhaps TRBD1 as D (6 bases). The CDR3 totals 16 residues. Germline CDR1 and CDR2: SNHLY and FYNNEI. Trimming pared 4 bases from V and 4 bases from J, leaving 19 bases between. Here the CDR3 DNA reads TGTGCCAGCAGTGGGGATCCGGGGGGCCGGGGCACTGAAGCTTTCTTT. It is translated as CASSGDPGGRGTEAFF.

As for this clone: The sample carries other DNA sequences with the same CDR3. The genes are TRBV19 and TRBJ1-5; no reliable D call. The germline gives CDR1 LNHDA, CDR2 SQIVND (reference sequence). This CDR3 region has 13 residues. V shed 1 base and J shed 4 bases, with 5 bases lying between them. CDR3: CASSIGGNQPQHF. The CDR3 DNA follows: TGTGCCAGTAGTATAGGAGGAAATCAGCCCCAGCATTTT.

This sequence joins TRBV7-9 and TRBJ2-3; D not certain. Germline V gives CDR1 SEHNR, CDR2 FQNEAQ (reference sequence). This CDR3 spans 14 amino acids. Trimming stripped 0 bases from V and 2 bases from J, with 6 bases between. The CDR3 loop reads CASSLAADTDTQYF. In nucleotides, the CDR3 is TGTGCCAGCAGCTTAGCCGCAGACACAGATACGCAGTATTTT.

This chain joins TRBV9 and TRBJ2-2, with D unclear. V was pared by 4 bases and J by 4 bases, with 5 bases between. Germline V CDR1 and CDR2: SGDLS, YYNGEE. The CDR3 length is 12 residues. The CDR3 sequence is CASSWSTGELFF. CDR3 in DNA: TGTGCCAGCAGCTGGAGCACCGGGGAGCTGTTTTTT.

The chain links TRBV5-1 to TRBJ2-5, with 7 bases lining up with TRBD1. The DNA end lines up better with TRBJ2-7; the J call may be wrong. CDR1 and CDR2 (germline): SGHRS, YFSETQ. CDR3 length: 14 residues. The CDR3 sequence is CASSSQGQSYEQYF. The CDR3, as DNA: TGCGCCAGCAGCTCCCAGGGACAGTCCTACGAGCAGTACTTC.